What follows is one T cell receptor (beta chain) and its context. These data are taken from a study of blood T cell repertoires in COVID-19. Looking at the study overall: Spain, Italy and the United States supplied samples that represented acute and convalescent COVID-19.

This table comes from immunoSEQ multiplex PCR, and its TCRdb copy is limited to in-frame clones, with some not included. The table includes some 180,000 clones, around nine tenths detected once. Trimming removed 0 bases from V and 8 bases from J; junction bases left unmatched: 6. The V gene's germline CDR1 is SGHRS and CDR2 YFSETQ. The CDR3 totals 16 residues. V gene TRBV5-1 combines with J gene TRBJ2-1, with 12 nucleotides matching TRBD2. The sequence came from a man aged 45 to 65 with COVID-19, enrolled during active disease. Source material: peripheral blood. The CDR3: CASSLAATSGSDEQFF. The CDR3 DNA reads as TGCGCCAGCAGCTTGGCGGCGACTAGCGGGAGTGATGAGCAGTTCTTC.